The text below deals with one T cell receptor (beta chain). The sample is drawn from a study of T cells after yellow fever vaccination. TCRdb re-called the 5' RACE reads with MiXCR, one entry per CDR3 protein. The sample consists of some 300,000 distinct CDR3 sequences, 7% to 9% of them appearing once. This sample comprised PBMCs, obtained roughly 46 days after the first yellow fever vaccination. This clonotype was obtained from a man aged 18 to 35 who received the YFV17D yellow fever vaccine.

CDR3 sequence: CATSRGGFGANVLTF. CDR3 in DNA: TGTGCCACCAGCAGGGGAGGCTTTGGGGCCAACGTCCTGACTTTC. This chain links TRBV15 with TRBJ2-6, with a possible D match to TRBD2 (6 bases). V was cut by 3 bases and J by 3 bases, with 9 bases left in between. Looked up from germline, CDR1 is LNHNV and CDR2 is YYDKDF (reference sequence). This CDR3 comprises 15 residues. Drawing the rest from reference TRBV15 and TRBJ2-6, the complete variable domain is DAMVIQNPRYQVTQFGKPVTLSCSQTLNHNVMYWYQQKSSQAPKLLFHYYDKDFNNEADTPDNFQSRRPNTSFCFLDIRSPGLGDTAMYLCATSRGGFGANVLTFGAGSRLTVL.